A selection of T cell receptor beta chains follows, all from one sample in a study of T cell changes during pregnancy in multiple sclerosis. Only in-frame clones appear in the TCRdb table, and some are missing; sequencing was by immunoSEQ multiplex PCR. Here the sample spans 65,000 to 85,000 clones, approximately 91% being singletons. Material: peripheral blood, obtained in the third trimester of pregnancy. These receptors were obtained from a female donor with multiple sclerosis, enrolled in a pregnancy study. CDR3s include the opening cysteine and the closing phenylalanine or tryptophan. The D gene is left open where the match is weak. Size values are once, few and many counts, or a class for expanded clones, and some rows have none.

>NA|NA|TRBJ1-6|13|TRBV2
TGTGCCACCTCGGGACAACCGAATTCACCCCTCCACTTT
CATSGQPNSPLHF
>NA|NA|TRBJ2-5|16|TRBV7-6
TGTGCCAGCAGCCCTTACCCGGGACACGGACAAGAGACCCAGTACTTC
CASSPYPGHGQETQYF
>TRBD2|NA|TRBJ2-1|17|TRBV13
TGTGCCAGCAGCTGGAGGGGCGGGGGGGTACGTTACAATGAGCAGTTCTTC
CASSWRGGGVRYNEQFF
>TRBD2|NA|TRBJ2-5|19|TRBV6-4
TGTGCCAGACGGGCGGGGCGGCCTAGCGGGGGGCGACGCCAAGAGACCCAGTACTTC
CARRAGRPSGGRRQETQYF
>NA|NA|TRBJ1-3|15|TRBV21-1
TGTGCCAGCAGCAAAGTAACCGGGTCCGGAAACACCATATATTTT
CASSKVTGSGNTIYF
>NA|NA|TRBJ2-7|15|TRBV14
TGTGCCAGCAGCCAAGATACGGCCAGGGCGTACGAGCAGTACTTC
CASSQDTARAYEQYF
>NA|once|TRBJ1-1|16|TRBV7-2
TGTGCCAGCAGCTTGATGGAGAGGCGGCTGAGTACTGAAGCTTTCTTT
CASSLMERRLSTEAFF
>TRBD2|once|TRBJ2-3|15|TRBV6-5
TGTGCCAGCAGTTCGTCAGCGGGGGGCACAGATACGCAGTATTTT
CASSSSAGGTDTQYF
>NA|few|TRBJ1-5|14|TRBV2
TGTGCCAGCAGTGTTCCAGGGTTCGGACAGCCCCAGCATTTT
CASSVPGFGQPQHF
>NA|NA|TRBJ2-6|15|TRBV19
TGTGCCAGTAGCCCGCGGGGCTCTGGGGCCAACGTCCTGACTTTC
CASSPRGSGANVLTF